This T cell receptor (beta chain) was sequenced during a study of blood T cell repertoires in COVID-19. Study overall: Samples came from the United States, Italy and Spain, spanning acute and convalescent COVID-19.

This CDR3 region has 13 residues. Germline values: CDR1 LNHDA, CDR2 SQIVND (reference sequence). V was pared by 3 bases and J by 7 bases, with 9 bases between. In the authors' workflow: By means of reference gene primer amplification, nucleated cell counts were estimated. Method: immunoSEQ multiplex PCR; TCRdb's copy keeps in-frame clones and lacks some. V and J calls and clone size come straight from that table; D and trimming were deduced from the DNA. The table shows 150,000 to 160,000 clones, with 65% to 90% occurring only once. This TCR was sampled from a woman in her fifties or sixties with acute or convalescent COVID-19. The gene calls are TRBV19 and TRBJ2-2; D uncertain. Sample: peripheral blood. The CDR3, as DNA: TGTGCCAGTAGTATCGGCCTAGTCGGGGAGCTGTTTTTT. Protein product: CASSIGLVGELFF.